The 5 T cell receptor beta chains listed next were all sequenced from one sample in a study of control samples from healthy donors and cancer patients. Assay used: immunoSEQ multiplex PCR; TCRdb lists only in-frame clones, some missing. The sample yields 130,000 or so clones, 85% to 95% seen once. Sequenced material: PBMCs. The receptors derive from a man aged 55 to 70 with colorectal cancer.

To note about this clone: This sample includes further DNA sequences coding for the same CDR3. The chain employs TRBV5-1 and TRBJ1-1; D perhaps matches TRBD1 (5 bases). This CDR3 has 13 residues. The V gene lost 2 bases and the J gene lost 1 base, with 6 bases spanning the gap. Germline CDR1 SGHRS, CDR2 YFSETQ. This CDR3 is CASSFGQNTEAFF. The CDR3 DNA reads as TGCGCCAGCAGCTTTGGACAGAACACTGAAGCTTTCTTT.

This sequence joins TRBV9 and TRBJ1-1; the D gene is possibly TRBD1 (5 bases). CDR1 SGDLS and CDR2 YYNGEE come from the germline V gene. Trimming stripped 0 bases from V and 0 bases from J, with 9 bases between. CDR3 length equals 15 residues. The CDR3 spells CASSVEAGMNTEAFF. CDR3 nucleotide sequence: TGTGCCAGCAGCGTAGAGGCAGGGATGAACACTGAAGCTTTCTTT. Complete variable domain (other parts from reference TRBV9 and TRBJ1-1): DSGVTQTPKHLITATGQRVTLRCSPRSGDLSVYWYQQSLDQGLQFLIQYYNGEERAKGNILERFSAQQFPDLHSELNLSSLELGDSALYFCASSVEAGMNTEAFFGQGTRLTVV.

This chain joins TRBV29-1 and TRBJ1-1; weak D call: TRBD1 (5 bases). The CDR3 sequence is 14 residues long. V lost 0 bases and J lost 4, with 12 bases in between. The germline V gene has CDR1 SQVTM and CDR2 ANQGSEA. The CDR3 region is CSVEDRRGSTEAFF. CDR3 nucleotide sequence: TGCAGCGTTGAAGATCGGAGGGGTAGCACTGAAGCTTTCTTT.

The chain links TRBV6-6 to TRBJ1-1; D perhaps matches TRBD1 (5 bases). The CDR3 length is 13 residues. CDR1 is MNHNY, CDR2 SVGAGI, per germline (reference sequence). The V gene lost 2 bases and the J gene lost 2 bases, with 6 bases spanning the gap. The CDR3 DNA sequence: TGTGCCAGCAGTTACGGGGGAAACACTGAAGCTTTCTTT. Its translation: CASSYGGNTEAFF.

This clone was counted between two and nine times. V and J are TRBV27 and TRBJ2-3, with D perhaps matching TRBD1 (5 bases). Trimming took off 2 bases at V and 6 bases at J, with 12 bases between the two ends. The CDR3 contains 14 residues. CDR1 is MNHEY, CDR2 SMNVEV, per germline (reference sequence). The DNA for the CDR3 is TGTGCCAGCAGTTTAACAGGTACATGGGATACGCAGTATTTT. Its translation is CASSLTGTWDTQYF.